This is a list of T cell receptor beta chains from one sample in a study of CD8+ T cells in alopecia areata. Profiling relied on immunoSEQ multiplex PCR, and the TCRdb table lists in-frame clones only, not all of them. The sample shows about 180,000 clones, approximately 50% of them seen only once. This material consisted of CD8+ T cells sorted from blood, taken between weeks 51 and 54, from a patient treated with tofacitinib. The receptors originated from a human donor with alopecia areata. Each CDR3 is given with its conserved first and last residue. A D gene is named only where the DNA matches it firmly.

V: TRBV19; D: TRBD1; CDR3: CASSSGAGTGVNEQFF
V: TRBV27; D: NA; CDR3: CASSLSGGVLDGYTF
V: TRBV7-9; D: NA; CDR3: CASRDMGGNTEAFF
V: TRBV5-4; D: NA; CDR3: CASSDRSGGANYEQYF
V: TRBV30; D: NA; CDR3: CAWSVGPGELFF
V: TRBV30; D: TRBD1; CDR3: CAFDRDKGYTF
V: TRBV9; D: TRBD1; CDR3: CASSTRQGSDSPLHF
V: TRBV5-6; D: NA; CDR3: CASSLSSPNIQYF
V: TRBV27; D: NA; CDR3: CASAPNRPGGYGYTF
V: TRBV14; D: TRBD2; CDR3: CASSPGLAGDSDF
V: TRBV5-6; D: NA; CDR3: CASSASSAEAFF
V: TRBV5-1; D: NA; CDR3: CASSPGLADTQYF
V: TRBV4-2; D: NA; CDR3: CASSPLLGMNTEAFF
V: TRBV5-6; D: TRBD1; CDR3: CASSSRTGGRDTQYF
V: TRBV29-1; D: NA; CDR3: CSVVTGKGYTF
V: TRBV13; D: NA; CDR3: CASSLLGATPYNEQFF
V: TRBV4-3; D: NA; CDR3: CASSQVTGSEAFF
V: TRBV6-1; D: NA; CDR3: CASSGRNSNQPQHF
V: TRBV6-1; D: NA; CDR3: CASSEAARGTQYF
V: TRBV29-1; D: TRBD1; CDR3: CSVGKGTGVGYEQYF
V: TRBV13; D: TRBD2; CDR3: CASSKGAGSGDTQYF
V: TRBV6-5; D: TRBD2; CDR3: CASSYRGVSYEQYF
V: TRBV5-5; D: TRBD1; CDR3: CASSHGTGKNEKLFF
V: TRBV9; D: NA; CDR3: CASSVGSGPGRGYTF
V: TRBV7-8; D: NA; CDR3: CASHWGAVKETQYF